This entry concerns a single TCR beta chain. The antigen it recognizes is unknown. The sample holds no much larger clone one base away, and base qualities are not on file. These data are taken from a study of cytomegalovirus exposure and HLA in healthy donors (TCRdb year 2017). Background for the entire study: According to an earlier analysis of 587 of the donors, about 170 million T cells yielded 95 million to 140 million unique TCR beta sequences and about 300 Gb of sequence data. Roughly 300 gigabases of sequencing data and tens of millions of unique TCR sequences made up an early release that covered approximately 650 HLA-typed donors. Among the roughly 400 genotyped donors, approximately 77% belonged to the genetic ancestry cluster associated with self-reported Caucasian donors. The study was designed to test whether signatures of past pathogen exposure could be identified by cataloging public T cell receptors. Using immunosequencing, the study profiled T cell repertoires from fewer than 850 subjects and related those repertoires to cytomegalovirus serostatus. A separate validation cohort of 100 to 150 different subjects was used in addition to the 666-subject first cohort. High-throughput TCR immunosequencing, statistical association of individual TCRs with disease status, and machine learning were combined to predict cytomegalovirus infection status. A later analysis re-examined previously published TCR beta repertoires from roughly 720 donors and added high-resolution HLA genotyping to investigate patterns of TCR occurrence. Rather than using new phenotypic data, the later analysis identified candidate immune exposures from TCR beta sequences and from how often those sequences occurred across donors. In an earlier analysis of 500 to 650 of the donors, high-throughput TCR beta sequencing was used to judge whether each TCR beta V gene segment behaved as functional or pseudogenic. Donor age, sex, ethnicity and CMV serostatus were compiled alongside the repertoire data. A later genetic analysis used genome-wide SNP genotypes for about 60% of the roughly 670 donors, treating that subset as a discovery cohort. Every discovery cohort repertoire had been produced on one sequencing platform. Class I and class II HLA loci were covered by the typing at four-digit resolution. The number of donors typed differed by locus, with roughly 620-630 for A, B, C, DRB1 and DQB1, 522 for DQA1, some 570 for DPA1, and some 450 for DPB1. Four or five DR-DQ haplotypes were handled as single units for association and clustering, since linkage in the cohort was strong. Among some 410 genotyped donors of the cohort, an average of 235,054 unique TCR beta nucleotide sequences were sequenced per donor, roughly 20% of them non-productive.

General findings and caveats noted by the study authors: Some IMGT-functional V segments, including TRBV6-2 and TRBV6-3, could not be distinguished by the 87-base-pair reads and were therefore excluded. Because some donors lacked HLA typing at each locus, the association tests relied only on the typed subset. According to a later analysis, most CMV-associated TCR beta chains appeared to be HLA-restricted, and the HLA associations seemed to be driven largely by CMV exposure. An earlier analysis of some 560 of the donors showed that most TCR beta V segments appeared in productive rearrangements either about 87% or about 30% of the time, which broadly matched IMGT annotations. A later analysis found that TCR association rates varied across HLA loci, with DRB1 alleles showing the most associated TCRs and HLA-C alleles the fewest. In vitro tests confirmed that three of the cytomegalovirus-associated TCR beta chains recognize cytomegalovirus antigens. Most TCR sequences were observed very rarely across donors, whereas some public TCRs were present in many individuals. A later analysis associated about 17,000 TCR beta sequences with specific HLA alleles at a false discovery rate of 0.05. Several of the top co-occurrence clusters appeared to be linked to parvovirus B19, influenza, CMV and Epstein-Barr virus, according to a later analysis. Strong co-occurrence of HLA alleles, especially DR and DQ, made assigning TCR associations to individual alleles difficult. The study gave a list of 150 to 200 TCR beta chains associated with cytomegalovirus. For the cohort, immune exposure information was limited to CMV serostatus. A cluster of highly shared sequence variants was judged likely to be a technical artifact of the sequencing pipeline. The earlier analysis of approximately 590 of the donors excluded over 15 rarely observed V segments, including chromosome 9 orphons, because counts were too low. The authors suggested that the approach could potentially be generalized to other disease states and immunological phenotypes. In a later analysis, HLA-associated TCR beta chains showed more clonal expansion and lower generation probabilities than non-associated chains that were equally common. The presence/absence analyses assumed that sequencing depth was roughly uniform across donors, and that assumption may not be true. An association between a missense DCLRE1C variant and V-gene and J-gene trimming of TCR beta chains was found in a later genetic analysis and replicated in an independent cohort. A further reported finding was that TCR beta sequences accurately predicted the HLA-A and HLA-B alleles for most subjects in the first cohort. Compared with the roughly 670-donor mean, donors in an Asian-associated ancestry cluster had fewer N-insertions in productive TCRs, according to a later genetic analysis. Linkage disequilibrium might explain the correlated functional status among segregating V segments, but an unknown experimental factor could not be excluded. This cohort had only TCR beta chains sequenced, and the lack of alpha or paired-chain data limited which features could be detected. Cytomegalovirus status was reported to be diagnosed by the classifier with high specificity and sensitivity in both the original and validation cohorts.

Reading the germline V gene gives CDR1 SGHAT and CDR2 FQNNGV. At the junction V is shortened by 5 bases and J by 2 bases; bases outside the gene matches: 10. Including the terminal cysteine and phenylalanine, the CDR3 comprises 17 residues. Just CDR3 DNA is preserved here, 51 bases in frame from base 1. To prepare the library, the immunoSEQ multiplex PCR assay was applied. For the multiplex PCR, a mixture combining 60 forward primers for TCR Vbeta segments and 13 reverse primers for TCR Jbeta segments was used. Amplification of the CDR3 region of rearranged TCR beta genes was performed with a multiplex PCR assay on genomic DNA. Amplified TCR beta libraries were sequenced as 87-base-pair reads on the Illumina HiSeq System. The paper's data handling went like this. In a later analysis, tens of millions of unique TCR beta chains were counted across the approximately 640 repertoires, and about 9.9 million of these chains were shared by at least two donors. Raw reads were error-corrected and collapsed into unique sequences by a nearest-neighbor algorithm in which closely related sequences were merged to remove PCR and sequencing errors. Alignment of CDR3 sequences to IMGT reference sequences was used to assign V, D and J gene segments. For a sequence to be retained, a match of at least six nucleotides was required to both a V gene segment and a J gene segment. Rearrangements were called productive when the CDR3 lacked stop codons and stayed in frame with V and J; all others were non-productive. Following IMGT convention, CDR3 was defined as the stretch from the second conserved V-encoded cysteine up to the conserved J-encoded phenylalanine. In an earlier analysis of roughly 580 of the donors, sequences lacking an unambiguous match to a single V gene segment were excluded. An earlier analysis of 450 to 650 of the donors called V segments functional above 56.7% productive rearrangements and segregating when the between-donor standard deviation exceeded 5%. A statistical classification framework was built for diagnosing cytomegalovirus status from the catalog of TCR beta chain sequences. V and J gene assignment, in a later analysis, came from comparing TCR nucleotide sequences with IMGT/GENE-DB human TR gene sequences. In a later analysis, CDR3 sequences and most-parsimonious VDJ recombination scenarios were assigned using the TCRdist pipeline. A later analysis defined each TCR beta chain by its CDR3 amino acid sequence plus V-gene family, and excluded reads lacking a unique V-gene family. A later analysis removed 550 to 650 highly shared, low-generation-probability nucleotide sequences to deal with suspected cross-contamination and a sequencing artifact. In a later analysis, a clonal expansion index was calculated for each public chain from normalized within-repertoire ranks of inferred template counts. Generation probabilities in a later analysis came from a VDJ recombination model fitted to out-of-frame rearrangements, and those results were checked against IGoR. A later analysis scored TCR-TCR, TCR-HLA and TCR-CMV co-occurrence with hypergeometric tests, applying a repertoire-size bias correction to TCR pairs. False discovery rates were estimated in a later analysis by permuting HLA or CMV assignments 20 times. In a later analysis, co-occurring TCRs were grouped using DBSCAN, with TCRdist sequence similarity added in when clustering inside HLA-allele-positive subsets. Co-occurrence clustering excluded repertoires with fewer than 30,000 or more than 120,000 public chains, plus five with anomalous nucleotide sharing. In TCRdb, the immuneACCESS table is reduced to in-frame sequences with V and J assigned. These tables do not hold every clone; where another copy was compared, an unresolved V gene accounts for under half, and the others remain unexplained. From that table come the V and J calls and clone size; the DNA was used to work out D and trimming. Here the sample has more than 100,000 clones; 80% occur a single time. More than 0.2% of the sample is taken by the ten largest.

The cohort was made up of around 720 healthy bone marrow donors. At the time of sampling, every cohort member was nominally healthy, though immune exposures that went unrecorded were likely present. The donor tested CMV seronegative, placing the donor among the roughly 400 seronegative members of the cohort. Every donor gave a peripheral blood sample, and the peripheral blood mononuclear cells from that sample were used for TCR beta sequencing. Genomic DNA extraction from the blood cell samples was performed with the Qiagen DNeasy Blood Extraction Kit. The clonotype was recovered from a man aged 45-65 years in good health and CMV-seronegative. Sequencing used PBMCs. Rearrangement joined TRBV11-2 to TRBJ2-3; TRBD2 lines up with 10 middle nucleotides. The DNA is TGTGCCAGCAGCCCCCAAAGCGGGAGGGCAGCCACAGATACGCAGTATTTT. It is translated as CASSPQSGRAATDTQYF.